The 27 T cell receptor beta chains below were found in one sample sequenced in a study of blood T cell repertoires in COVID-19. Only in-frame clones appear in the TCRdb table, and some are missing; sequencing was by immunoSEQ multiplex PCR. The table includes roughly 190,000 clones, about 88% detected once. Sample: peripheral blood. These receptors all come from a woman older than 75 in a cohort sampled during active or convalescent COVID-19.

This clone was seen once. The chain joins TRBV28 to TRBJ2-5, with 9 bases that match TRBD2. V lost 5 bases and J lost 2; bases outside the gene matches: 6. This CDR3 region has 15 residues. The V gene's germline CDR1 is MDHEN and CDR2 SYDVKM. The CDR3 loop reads CASSLTSGLQETQYF. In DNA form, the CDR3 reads TGTGCCAGCAGTCTCACTAGCGGGCTTCAAGAGACCCAGTACTTC.

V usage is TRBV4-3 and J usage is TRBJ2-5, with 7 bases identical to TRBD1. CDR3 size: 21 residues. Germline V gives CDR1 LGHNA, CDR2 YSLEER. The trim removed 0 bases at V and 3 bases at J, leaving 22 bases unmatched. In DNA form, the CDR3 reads TGCGCCAGCAGCCAAGATCTGAAAGGGGGCCGATCTTTTTCTTGGAAAGAGACCCAGTACTTC. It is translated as CASSQDLKGGRSFSWKETQYF.

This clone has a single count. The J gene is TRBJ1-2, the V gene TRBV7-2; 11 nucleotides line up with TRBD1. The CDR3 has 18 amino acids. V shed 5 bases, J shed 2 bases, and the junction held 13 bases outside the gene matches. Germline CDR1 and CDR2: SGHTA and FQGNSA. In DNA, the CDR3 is TGTGCCAGCAGCCCCATTGGAAGGACAGGGGGCGCCAACTATGGCTACACCTTC. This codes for CASSPIGRTGGANYGYTF.

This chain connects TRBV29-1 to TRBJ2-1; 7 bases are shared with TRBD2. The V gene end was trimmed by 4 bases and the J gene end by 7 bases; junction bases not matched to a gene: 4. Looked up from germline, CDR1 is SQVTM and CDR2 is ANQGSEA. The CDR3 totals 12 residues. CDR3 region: CSVVLAANEQFF. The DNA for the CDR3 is TGCAGCGTTGTCCTAGCGGCTAATGAGCAGTTCTTC.

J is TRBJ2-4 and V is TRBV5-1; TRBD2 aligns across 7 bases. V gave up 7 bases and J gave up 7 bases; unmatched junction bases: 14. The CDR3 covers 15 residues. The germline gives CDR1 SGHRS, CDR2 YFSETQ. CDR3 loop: CASSLEGGSRNIQYF. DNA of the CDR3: TGCGCCAGCTCCCTGGAGGGCGGGAGTAGGAACATTCAGTACTTC.

The CDR3 DNA reads as TGTGCCAGCAGCCGCATCCGAGGGCGCAATGAGCAGTTCTTC. Amino acid sequence: CASSRIRGRNEQFF. V usage is TRBV11-2 and J usage is TRBJ2-1; perhaps TRBD2 as D (5 bases). The V and J ends lost 5 bases and 6 bases respectively, with 14 bases between them. The CDR3 consists of 14 residues. The germline V gene has CDR1 SGHAT and CDR2 FQNNGV.

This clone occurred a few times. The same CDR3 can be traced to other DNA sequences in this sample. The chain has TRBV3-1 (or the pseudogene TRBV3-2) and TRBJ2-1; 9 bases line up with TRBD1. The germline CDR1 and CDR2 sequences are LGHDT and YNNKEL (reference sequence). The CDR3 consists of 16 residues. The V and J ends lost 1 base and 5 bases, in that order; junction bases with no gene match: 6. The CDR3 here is CASSQVLRQGDNEQFF. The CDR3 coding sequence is TGTGCCAGCAGCCAAGTACTACGACAGGGGGACAATGAGCAGTTCTTC.

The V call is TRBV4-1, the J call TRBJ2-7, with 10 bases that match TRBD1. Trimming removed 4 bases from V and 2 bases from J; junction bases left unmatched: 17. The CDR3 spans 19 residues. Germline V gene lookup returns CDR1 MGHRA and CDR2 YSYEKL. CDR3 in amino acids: CASSPPNRGQGVTPYEQYF. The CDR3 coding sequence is TGCGCCAGCAGCCCACCGAACAGAGGACAGGGGGTTACCCCCTACGAGCAGTACTTC.

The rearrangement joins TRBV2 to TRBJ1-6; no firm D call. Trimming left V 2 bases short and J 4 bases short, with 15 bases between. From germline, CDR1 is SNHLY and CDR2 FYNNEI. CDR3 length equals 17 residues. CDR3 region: CASSEISWSKYNSPLHF. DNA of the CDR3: TGTGCCAGCAGTGAAATTAGCTGGTCCAAGTATAATTCACCCCTCCACTTT.

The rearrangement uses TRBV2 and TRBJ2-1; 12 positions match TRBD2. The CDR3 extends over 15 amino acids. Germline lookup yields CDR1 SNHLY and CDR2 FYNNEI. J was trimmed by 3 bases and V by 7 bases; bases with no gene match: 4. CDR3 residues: CASIRTSGIYNEQFF. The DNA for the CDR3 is TGTGCCAGCATTAGGACTAGCGGGATCTACAATGAGCAGTTCTTC.

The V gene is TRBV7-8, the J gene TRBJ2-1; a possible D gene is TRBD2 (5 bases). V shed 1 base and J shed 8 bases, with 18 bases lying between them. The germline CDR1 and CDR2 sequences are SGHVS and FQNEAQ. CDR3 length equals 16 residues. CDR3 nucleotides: TGTGCCAGCAGCTTAGTAGGAGGCCTAGTTCGCTATGAGCAGTTCTTC. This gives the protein CASSLVGGLVRYEQFF.

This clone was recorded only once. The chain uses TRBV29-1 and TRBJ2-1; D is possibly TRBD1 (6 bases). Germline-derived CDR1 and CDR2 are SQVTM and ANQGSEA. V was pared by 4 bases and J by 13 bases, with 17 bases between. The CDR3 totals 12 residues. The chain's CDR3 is CSVAQGPPGQFF. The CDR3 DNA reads TGCAGCGTTGCCCAGGGGCCCCCGGGCCAGTTCTTC.

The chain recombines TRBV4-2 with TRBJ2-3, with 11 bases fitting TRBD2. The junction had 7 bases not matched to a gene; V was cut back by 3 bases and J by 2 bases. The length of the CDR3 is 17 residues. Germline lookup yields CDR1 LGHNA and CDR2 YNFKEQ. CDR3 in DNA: TGTGCCAGCAGCCAGGACGTAGCGGGGGGGACCACAGATACGCAGTATTTT. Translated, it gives CASSQDVAGGTTDTQYF.

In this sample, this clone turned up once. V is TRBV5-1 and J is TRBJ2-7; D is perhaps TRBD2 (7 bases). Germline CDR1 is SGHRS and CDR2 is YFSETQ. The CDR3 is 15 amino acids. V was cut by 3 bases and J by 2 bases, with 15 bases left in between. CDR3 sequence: CASSSRGPPTYEQYF. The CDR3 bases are TGCGCCAGCAGCTCGCGGGGGCCGCCCACCTACGAGCAGTACTTC.

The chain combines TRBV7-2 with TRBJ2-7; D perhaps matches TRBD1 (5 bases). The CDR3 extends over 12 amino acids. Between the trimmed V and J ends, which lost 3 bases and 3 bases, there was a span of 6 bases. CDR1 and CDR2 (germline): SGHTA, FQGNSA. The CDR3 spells CASSFQGYEQYF. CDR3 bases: TGTGCCAGCAGCTTCCAGGGCTACGAGCAGTACTTC.

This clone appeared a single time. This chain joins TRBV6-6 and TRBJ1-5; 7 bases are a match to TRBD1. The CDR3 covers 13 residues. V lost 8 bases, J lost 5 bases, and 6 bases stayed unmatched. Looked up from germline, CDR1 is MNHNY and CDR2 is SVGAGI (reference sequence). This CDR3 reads CASSFQGDQPQHF. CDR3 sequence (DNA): TGTGCCAGCTCCTTTCAGGGGGATCAGCCCCAGCATTTT.

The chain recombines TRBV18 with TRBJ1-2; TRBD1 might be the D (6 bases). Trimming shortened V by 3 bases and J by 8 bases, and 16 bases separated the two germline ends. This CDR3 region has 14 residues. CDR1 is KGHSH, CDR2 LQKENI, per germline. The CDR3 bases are TGTGCCAGCTCACCGACCCGGGACAAGGACGGCTACACCTTC. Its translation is CASSPTRDKDGYTF.

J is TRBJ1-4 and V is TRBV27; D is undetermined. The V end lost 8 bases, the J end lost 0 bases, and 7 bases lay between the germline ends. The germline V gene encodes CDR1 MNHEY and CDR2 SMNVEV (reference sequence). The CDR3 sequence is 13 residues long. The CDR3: CASRRATNEKLFF. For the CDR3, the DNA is TGTGCCAGCCGACGGGCAACTAATGAAAAACTGTTTTTT. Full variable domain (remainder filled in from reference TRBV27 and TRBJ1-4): EAQVTQNPRYLITVTGKKLTVTCSQNMNHEYMSWYRQDPGLGLRQIYYSMNVEVTDKGDVPEGYKVSRKEKRNFPLILESPSPNQTSLYFCASRRATNEKLFFGSGTQLSVL.

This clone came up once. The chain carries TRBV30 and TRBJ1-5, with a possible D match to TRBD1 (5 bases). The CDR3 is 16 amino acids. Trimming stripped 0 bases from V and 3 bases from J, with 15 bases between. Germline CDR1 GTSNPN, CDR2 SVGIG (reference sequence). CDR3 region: CAWSVLSQGYNQPQHF. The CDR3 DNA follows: TGTGCCTGGAGTGTACTGAGTCAGGGATACAATCAGCCCCAGCATTTT.

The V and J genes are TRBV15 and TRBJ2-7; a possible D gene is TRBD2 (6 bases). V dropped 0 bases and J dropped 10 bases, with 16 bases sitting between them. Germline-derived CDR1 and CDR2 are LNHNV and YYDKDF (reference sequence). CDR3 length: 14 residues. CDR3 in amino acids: CATSRDMGGSGQYF. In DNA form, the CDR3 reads TGTGCCACCAGCAGAGATATGGGGGGTTCAGGACAGTACTTC.

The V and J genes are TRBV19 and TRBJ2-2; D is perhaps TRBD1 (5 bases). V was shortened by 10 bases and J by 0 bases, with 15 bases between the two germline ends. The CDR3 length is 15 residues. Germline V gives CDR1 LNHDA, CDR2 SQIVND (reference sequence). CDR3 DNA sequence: TGTGCCACCAAGACAAGGACACCGAACACCGGGGAGCTGTTTTTT. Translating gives CATKTRTPNTGELFF.

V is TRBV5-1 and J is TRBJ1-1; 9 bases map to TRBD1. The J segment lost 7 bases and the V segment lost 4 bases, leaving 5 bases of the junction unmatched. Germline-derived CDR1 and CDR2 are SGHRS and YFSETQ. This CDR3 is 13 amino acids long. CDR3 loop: CASSLTGGGEAFF. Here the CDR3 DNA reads TGCGCCAGCAGCCTTACAGGGGGCGGTGAAGCTTTCTTT.

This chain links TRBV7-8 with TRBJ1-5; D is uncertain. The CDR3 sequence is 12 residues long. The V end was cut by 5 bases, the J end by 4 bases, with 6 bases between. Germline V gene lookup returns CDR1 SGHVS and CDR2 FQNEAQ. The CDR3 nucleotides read TGTGCCAGCAGCACCTATAATCAGCCCCAGCATTTT. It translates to CASSTYNQPQHF.

CDR3 in DNA: TGTGCCAGCAGACCCCACGGGGGGGTTAGCACTGAAGCTTTCTTT. Its translation: CASRPHGGVSTEAFF. The chain recombines TRBV6-5 with TRBJ1-1, with D possibly being TRBD1 (5 bases). CDR1 MNHEY and CDR2 SVGAGI come from the germline V gene. Trimming shortened V by 6 bases and J by 4 bases, and 18 bases separated the two germline ends. The CDR3 has 15 amino acids.

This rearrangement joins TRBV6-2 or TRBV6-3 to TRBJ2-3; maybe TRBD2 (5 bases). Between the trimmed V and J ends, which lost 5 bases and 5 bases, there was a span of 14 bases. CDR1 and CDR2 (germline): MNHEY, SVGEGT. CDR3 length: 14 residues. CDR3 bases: TGTGCCAGCAGTCCCGCCCTAGCAAGAGATACGCAGTATTTT. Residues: CASSPALARDTQYF.

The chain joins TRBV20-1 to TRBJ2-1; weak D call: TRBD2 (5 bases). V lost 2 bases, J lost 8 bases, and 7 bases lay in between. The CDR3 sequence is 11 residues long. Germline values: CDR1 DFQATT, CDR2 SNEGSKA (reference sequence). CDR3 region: CSARLEDEQFF. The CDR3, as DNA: TGCAGTGCTAGATTGGAGGATGAGCAGTTCTTC.

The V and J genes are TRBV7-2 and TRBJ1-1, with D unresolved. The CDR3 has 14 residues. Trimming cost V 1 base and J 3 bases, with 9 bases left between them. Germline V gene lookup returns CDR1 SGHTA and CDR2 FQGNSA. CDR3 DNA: TGTGCCAGCAGCTTAGTTCACGGAGACACTGAAGCTTTCTTT. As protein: CASSLVHGDTEAFF.